In this sample, the clone carrying this TCR beta chain turned up a few times. Its antigen is undetermined. With 60 Vbeta and 13 Jbeta primers, the PCR was carried out. Method: immunoSEQ multiplex PCR; TCRdb's copy keeps in-frame clones and lacks some. The sample lists roughly 160,000 clones; approximately 81% were seen once. This record belongs to a study of cytomegalovirus exposure and HLA in healthy donors. General study points: The authors listed approximately 150 TCR beta chains as cytomegalovirus-associated. Earlier analysis yielded a pattern in which most TCR beta V segments were productive about 90% or about 30% of the time. In a later analysis, HLA-associated TCR beta chains were more clonally expanded than equally common others.

The CDR3 runs 13 residues. V gave up 4 bases and J gave up 5 bases, with 14 bases separating them. Germline V CDR1 and CDR2: SQVTM, ANQGSEA. There were likely unrecorded immune exposures, though donors were nominally healthy when sampled. Sequenced sample: PBMCs. The gene calls are TRBV29-1 and TRBJ1-1, with D perhaps matching TRBD1 (6 bases). This receptor was obtained from a boy between 2 and 15 years old in good health and CMV-seronegative. CDR3 protein: CSVGRAQGTEAFF. The CDR3 coding sequence is TGCAGCGTTGGTAGGGCCCAGGGGACTGAAGCTTTCTTT.